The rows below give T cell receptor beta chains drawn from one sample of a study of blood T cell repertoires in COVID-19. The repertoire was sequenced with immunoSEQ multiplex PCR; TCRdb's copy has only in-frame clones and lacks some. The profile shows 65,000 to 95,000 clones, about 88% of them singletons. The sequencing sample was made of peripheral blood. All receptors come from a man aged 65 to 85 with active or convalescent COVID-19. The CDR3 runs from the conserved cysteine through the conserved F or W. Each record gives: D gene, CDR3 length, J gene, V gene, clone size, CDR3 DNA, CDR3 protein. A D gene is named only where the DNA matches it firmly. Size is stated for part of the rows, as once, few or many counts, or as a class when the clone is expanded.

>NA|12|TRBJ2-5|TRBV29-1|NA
TGCAGCGTTGCTGAGGGGAGGGAGACCCAGTACTTC
CSVAEGRETQYF
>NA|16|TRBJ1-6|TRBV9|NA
TGTGCCAGCAGCGTCGGGATGGCGGGGATAGATTCTCCCCTCCACTTT
CASSVGMAGIDSPLHF
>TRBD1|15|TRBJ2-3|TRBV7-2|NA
TGTGCCAGCAGCTTCTTCACAGGGGGAAGGGATACGCAGTATTTT
CASSFFTGGRDTQYF
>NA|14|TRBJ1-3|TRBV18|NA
TGTGCCAGCTCACCGGAGGGGTCTGGAAACACCATATATTTT
CASSPEGSGNTIYF
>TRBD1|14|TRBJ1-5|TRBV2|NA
TGTGCCAGCAGTGAATTGACAGGGGATCAGCCCCAGCATTTT
CASSELTGDQPQHF
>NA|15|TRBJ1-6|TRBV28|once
TGTGCCAGCAAGTCCGCAGGTGAACCCTATTCACCCCTCCACTTT
CASKSAGEPYSPLHF
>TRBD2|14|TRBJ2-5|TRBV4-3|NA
TGCGCCAGCAGCCAAGGGGGGGGCCAAGAGACCCAGTACTTC
CASSQGGGQETQYF
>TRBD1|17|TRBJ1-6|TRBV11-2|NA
TGTGCCAGCAGCCCAACATTCCGGGACAGGGAGGAATCACCCCTCCACTTT
CASSPTFRDREESPLHF
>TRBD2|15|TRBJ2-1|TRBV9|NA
TGTGCCAGCAGCTCGACCGGGACTAGGTCAAATGAGCAGTTCTTC
CASSSTGTRSNEQFF
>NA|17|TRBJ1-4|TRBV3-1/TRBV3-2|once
TGTGCCAGCAGCCAAGAGAAAGGGGCAATAACTAATGAAAAACTGTTTTTT
CASSQEKGAITNEKLFF
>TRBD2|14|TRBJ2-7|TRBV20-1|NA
TGCAGTGCTAGTTCTAGCGGGGGACCCTACGAGCAGTACTTC
CSASSSGGPYEQYF
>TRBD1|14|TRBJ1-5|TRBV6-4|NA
TGTGCCAGCAGAACCGGGACAGGGAATCAGCCCCAGCATTTT
CASRTGTGNQPQHF
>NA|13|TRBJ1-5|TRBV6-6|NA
TGTGCCAGCAAACAAGATAGCAATCAGCCCCAGCATTTT
CASKQDSNQPQHF
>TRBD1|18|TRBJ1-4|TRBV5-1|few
TGCGCCAGCAGCTTGGACTACAGGGGGGGATCAACTAATGAAAAACTGTTTTTT
CASSLDYRGGSTNEKLFF
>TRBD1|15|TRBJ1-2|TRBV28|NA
TGTGCCAGCAGGAAGACAGGGATTTCTAACTATGGCTACACCTTC
CASRKTGISNYGYTF
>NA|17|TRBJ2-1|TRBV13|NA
TGTGCCAGCAGCCCCCCCCGGGGAGGGGGCTCCTACAATGAGCAGTTCTTC
CASSPPRGGGSYNEQFF
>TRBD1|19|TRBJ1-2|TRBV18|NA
TGTGCCAGCTCTCAATCTAACCCCCTAACCGGGACAGGGTTCTCTGGCTACACCTTC
CASSQSNPLTGTGFSGYTF
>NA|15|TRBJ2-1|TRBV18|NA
TGTGCCAGCTCACCGATTAGGACAGCCTACAATGAGCAGTTCTTC
CASSPIRTAYNEQFF
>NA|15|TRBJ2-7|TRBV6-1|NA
TGTGCCAGCAGTGAATATCAGGGAATCGCCTACGAGCAGTACTTC
CASSEYQGIAYEQYF
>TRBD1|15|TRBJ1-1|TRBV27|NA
TGTGCCAGCAGTACGGGACAGGGGGCGGGCACTGAAGCTTTCTTT
CASSTGQGAGTEAFF
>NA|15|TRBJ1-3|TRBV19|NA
TGTGCCAGTAGTCCGTGGGGCGCAGGTGGAAACACCATATATTTT
CASSPWGAGGNTIYF
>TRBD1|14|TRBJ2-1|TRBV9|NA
TGTGCCAGCAGCGTATGGGACAGTATACGAGAGCAGTTCTTC
CASSVWDSIREQFF